This TCR beta chain emerged from a study of blood T cell repertoires in COVID-19. Enrolment of Seattle patients took place during active infection, and they were followed longitudinally. CDR1 and CDR2 from the germline V gene are SEHNR and FQNEAQ (reference sequence). The CDR3 extends over 14 amino acids. V was shortened by 3 bases and J by 0 bases, with 5 bases between the two germline ends. Here immunoSEQ multiplex PCR was the method, and the copy in TCRdb shows in-frame clones only, minus some. The table records more than 200,000 clones, roughly 84% of them present only once. Sequenced: peripheral blood. This receptor was identified in a woman older than 75 with COVID-19, enrolled during active disease. The chain employs TRBV7-9 and TRBJ1-4, with D unresolved. CDR3 amino acids: CASSLRTTNEKLFF. The CDR3 nucleotides read TGTGCCAGCAGCTTGAGAACAACTAATGAAAAACTGTTTTTT.